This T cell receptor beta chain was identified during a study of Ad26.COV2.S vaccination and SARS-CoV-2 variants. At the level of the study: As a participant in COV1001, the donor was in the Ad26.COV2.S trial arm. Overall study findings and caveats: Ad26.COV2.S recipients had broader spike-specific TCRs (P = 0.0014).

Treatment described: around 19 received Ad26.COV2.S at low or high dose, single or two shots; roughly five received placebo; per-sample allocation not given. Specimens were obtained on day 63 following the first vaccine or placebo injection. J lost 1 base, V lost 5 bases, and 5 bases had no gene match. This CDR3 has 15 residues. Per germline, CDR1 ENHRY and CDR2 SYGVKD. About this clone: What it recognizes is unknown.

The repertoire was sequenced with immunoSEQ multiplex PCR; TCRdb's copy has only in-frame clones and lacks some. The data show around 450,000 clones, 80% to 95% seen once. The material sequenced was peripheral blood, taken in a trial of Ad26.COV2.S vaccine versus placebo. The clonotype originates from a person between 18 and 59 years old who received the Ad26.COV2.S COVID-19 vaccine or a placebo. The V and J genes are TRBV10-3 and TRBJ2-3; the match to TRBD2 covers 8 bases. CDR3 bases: TGTGCCATCAGTCAAGCGGGAGACGGCACAGATACGCAGTATTTT. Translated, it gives CAISQAGDGTDTQYF.